This T cell receptor beta chain was recovered during a study of blood T cell repertoires in COVID-19. Study details: Samples taken during acute and convalescent COVID-19 were collected in the United States, Italy and Spain.

This CDR3 contains 15 residues. The V segment lost 5 bases and the J segment 9 bases; nucleotides outside the gene matches: 13. Germline loops: CDR1 SGHNT, CDR2 YENEEA. Produced via immunoSEQ multiplex PCR; TCRdb's table is partial and in-frame only. The table records roughly 57,000 clones, 90% of them present only once. The chain combines TRBV11-3 with TRBJ2-3; 8 nucleotides match TRBD1. The specimen sequenced was peripheral blood. The receptor comes from a human donor in a cohort sampled during active COVID-19. CDR3 DNA sequence: TGTGCCAGCAGCCTCGGCCAAATCGGACAGGGCACGCAGTATTTT. Translated, it gives CASSLGQIGQGTQYF.